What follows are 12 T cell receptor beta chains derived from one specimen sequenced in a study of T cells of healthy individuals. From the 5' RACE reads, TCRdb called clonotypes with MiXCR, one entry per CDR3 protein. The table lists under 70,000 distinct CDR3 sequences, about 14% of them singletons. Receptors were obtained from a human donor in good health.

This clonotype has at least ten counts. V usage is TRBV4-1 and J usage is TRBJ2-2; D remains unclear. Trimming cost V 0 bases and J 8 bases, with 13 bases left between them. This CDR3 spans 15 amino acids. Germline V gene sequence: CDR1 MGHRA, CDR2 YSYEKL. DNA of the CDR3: TGCGCCAGCAGCCAAGATGTTACAGCCTTTGGGGAGCTGTTTTTT. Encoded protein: CASSQDVTAFGELFF.

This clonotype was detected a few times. CDR3 nucleotides: TGTGCCAGCAGCTTCCCCGGGACTAGCGGGGGCACAGATACGCAGTATTTT. It specifies CASSFPGTSGGTDTQYF. The chain carries TRBV7-6 and TRBJ2-3; 13 bases are shared with TRBD2. In germline, CDR1 is SGHVS, CDR2 FNYEAQ. The CDR3 is made up of 17 amino acids. J was trimmed by 1 base and V by 3 bases; bases with no gene match: 4. The full variable domain, rest sourced from reference TRBV7-6 and TRBJ2-3, is GAGVSQSPRYKVTKRGQDVALRCDPISGHVSLYWYRQALGQGPEFLTYFNYEAQQDKSGLPNDRFSAERPEGSISTLTIQRTEQRDSAMYRCASSFPGTSGGTDTQYFGPGTRLTVL.

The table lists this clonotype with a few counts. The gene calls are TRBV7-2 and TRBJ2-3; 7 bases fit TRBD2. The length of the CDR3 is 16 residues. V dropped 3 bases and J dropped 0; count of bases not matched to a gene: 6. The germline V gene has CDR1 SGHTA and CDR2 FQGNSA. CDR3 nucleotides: TGTGCCAGCAGCTTGGGACTACCCTTAAGCACAGATACGCAGTATTTT. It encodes CASSLGLPLSTDTQYF.

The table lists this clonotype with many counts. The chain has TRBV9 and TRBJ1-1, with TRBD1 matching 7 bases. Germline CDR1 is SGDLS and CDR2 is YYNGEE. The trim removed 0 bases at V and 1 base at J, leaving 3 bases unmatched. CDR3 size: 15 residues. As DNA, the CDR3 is TGTGCCAGCAGCGTAGGGGCAGGGGGGAACACTGAAGCTTTCTTT. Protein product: CASSVGAGGNTEAFF.

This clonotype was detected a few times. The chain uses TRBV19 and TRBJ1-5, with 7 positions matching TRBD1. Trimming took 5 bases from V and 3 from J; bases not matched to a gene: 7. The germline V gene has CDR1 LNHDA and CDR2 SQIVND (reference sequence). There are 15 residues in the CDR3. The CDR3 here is CASSPQDRSNQPQHF. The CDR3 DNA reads TGTGCCAGTAGTCCCCAGGACAGGTCCAATCAGCCCCAGCATTTT.

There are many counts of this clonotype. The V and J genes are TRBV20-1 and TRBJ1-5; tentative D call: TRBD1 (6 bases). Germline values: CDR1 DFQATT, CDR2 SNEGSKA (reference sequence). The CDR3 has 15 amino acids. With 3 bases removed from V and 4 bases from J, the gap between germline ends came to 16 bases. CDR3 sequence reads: CSASPDRTQNQPQHF. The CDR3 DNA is TGCAGTGCTAGTCCTGACAGGACCCAGAATCAGCCCCAGCATTTT.

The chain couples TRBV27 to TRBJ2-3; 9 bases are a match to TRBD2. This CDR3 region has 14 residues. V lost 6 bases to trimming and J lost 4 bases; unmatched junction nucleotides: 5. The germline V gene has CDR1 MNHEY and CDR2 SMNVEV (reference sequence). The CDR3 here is CASRRGGIADTQYF. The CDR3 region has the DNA TGTGCCAGCAGGCGGGGGGGCATCGCAGATACGCAGTATTTT.

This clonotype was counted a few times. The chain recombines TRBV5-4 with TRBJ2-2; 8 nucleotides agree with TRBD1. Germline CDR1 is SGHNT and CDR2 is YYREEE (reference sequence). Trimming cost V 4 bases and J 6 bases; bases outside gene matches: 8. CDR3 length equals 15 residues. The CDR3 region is CASSTPTGDPGELFF. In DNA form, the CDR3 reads TGTGCCAGCAGCACCCCGACAGGGGACCCCGGGGAGCTGTTTTTT.

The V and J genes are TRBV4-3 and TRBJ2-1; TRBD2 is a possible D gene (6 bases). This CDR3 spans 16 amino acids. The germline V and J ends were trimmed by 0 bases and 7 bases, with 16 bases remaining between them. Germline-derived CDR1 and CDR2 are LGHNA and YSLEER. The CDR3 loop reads CASSQDFRLASNEQFF. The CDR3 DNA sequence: TGCGCCAGCAGCCAAGATTTCAGGCTAGCGAGTAATGAGCAGTTCTTC.

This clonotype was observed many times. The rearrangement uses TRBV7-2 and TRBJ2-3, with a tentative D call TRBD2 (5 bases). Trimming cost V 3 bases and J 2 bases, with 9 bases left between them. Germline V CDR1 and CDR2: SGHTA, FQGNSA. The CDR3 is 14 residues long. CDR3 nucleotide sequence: TGTGCCAGCAGCTTTGGCGGGTTCACAGATACGCAGTATTTT. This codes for CASSFGGFTDTQYF.

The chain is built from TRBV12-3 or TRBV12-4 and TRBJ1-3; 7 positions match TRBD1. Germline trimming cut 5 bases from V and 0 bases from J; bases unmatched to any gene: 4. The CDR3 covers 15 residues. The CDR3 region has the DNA TGTGCCAGCAGTCCCCGACAGGGCTCTGGAAACACCATATATTTT. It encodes CASSPRQGSGNTIYF.

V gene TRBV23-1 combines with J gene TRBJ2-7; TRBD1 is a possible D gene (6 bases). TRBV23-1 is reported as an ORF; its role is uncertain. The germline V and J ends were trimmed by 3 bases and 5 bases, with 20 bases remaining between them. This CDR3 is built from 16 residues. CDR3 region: CASSHLRGGPGDEQYF. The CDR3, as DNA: TGCGCCAGCAGTCACCTCCGAGGGGGACCGGGCGACGAGCAGTACTTC.